This T cell receptor beta chain was sequenced during a study of OX40 agonist ivuxolimab in advanced cancers. Looking at the study overall: Patients were given ivuxolimab, an antibody that agonizes OX40 (CD134). Ivuxolimab doses were 0.01, 0.1, 0.3, 1.5, 3 or 10 mg/kg every 2 weeks. Overall study results and limits: Several nonresponders also turned out to have low normalized T-cell clonal expansion.

Exclusion applied to patients with autoimmune disease history or systemic immunosuppression. Clones were read by immunoSEQ multiplex PCR, and TCRdb kept only the in-frame ones, dropping some. Among roughly 35,000 clones listed, about 90% were seen once. Concerning this clone: Its antigen is not known.

CDR1 and CDR2 from the germline V gene are SQVTM and ANQGSEA. J lost 3 bases, V lost 7 bases, and 7 bases had no gene match. CDR3 length: 14 amino acids. Sequenced material: CD4+ or CD8+ T cells sorted from blood, taken in a trial of the OX40 agonist ivuxolimab. This TCR was sampled from an adult with an advanced solid tumor such as melanoma, head and neck, liver or kidney cancer. The J gene is TRBJ2-4, the V gene TRBV29-1; TRBD2 agrees at 9 bases. CDR3 coding DNA: TGCAGCGCCGCGGGAGGGCACGGCAAAAACATTCAGTACTTC. Amino acid sequence: CSAAGGHGKNIQYF.